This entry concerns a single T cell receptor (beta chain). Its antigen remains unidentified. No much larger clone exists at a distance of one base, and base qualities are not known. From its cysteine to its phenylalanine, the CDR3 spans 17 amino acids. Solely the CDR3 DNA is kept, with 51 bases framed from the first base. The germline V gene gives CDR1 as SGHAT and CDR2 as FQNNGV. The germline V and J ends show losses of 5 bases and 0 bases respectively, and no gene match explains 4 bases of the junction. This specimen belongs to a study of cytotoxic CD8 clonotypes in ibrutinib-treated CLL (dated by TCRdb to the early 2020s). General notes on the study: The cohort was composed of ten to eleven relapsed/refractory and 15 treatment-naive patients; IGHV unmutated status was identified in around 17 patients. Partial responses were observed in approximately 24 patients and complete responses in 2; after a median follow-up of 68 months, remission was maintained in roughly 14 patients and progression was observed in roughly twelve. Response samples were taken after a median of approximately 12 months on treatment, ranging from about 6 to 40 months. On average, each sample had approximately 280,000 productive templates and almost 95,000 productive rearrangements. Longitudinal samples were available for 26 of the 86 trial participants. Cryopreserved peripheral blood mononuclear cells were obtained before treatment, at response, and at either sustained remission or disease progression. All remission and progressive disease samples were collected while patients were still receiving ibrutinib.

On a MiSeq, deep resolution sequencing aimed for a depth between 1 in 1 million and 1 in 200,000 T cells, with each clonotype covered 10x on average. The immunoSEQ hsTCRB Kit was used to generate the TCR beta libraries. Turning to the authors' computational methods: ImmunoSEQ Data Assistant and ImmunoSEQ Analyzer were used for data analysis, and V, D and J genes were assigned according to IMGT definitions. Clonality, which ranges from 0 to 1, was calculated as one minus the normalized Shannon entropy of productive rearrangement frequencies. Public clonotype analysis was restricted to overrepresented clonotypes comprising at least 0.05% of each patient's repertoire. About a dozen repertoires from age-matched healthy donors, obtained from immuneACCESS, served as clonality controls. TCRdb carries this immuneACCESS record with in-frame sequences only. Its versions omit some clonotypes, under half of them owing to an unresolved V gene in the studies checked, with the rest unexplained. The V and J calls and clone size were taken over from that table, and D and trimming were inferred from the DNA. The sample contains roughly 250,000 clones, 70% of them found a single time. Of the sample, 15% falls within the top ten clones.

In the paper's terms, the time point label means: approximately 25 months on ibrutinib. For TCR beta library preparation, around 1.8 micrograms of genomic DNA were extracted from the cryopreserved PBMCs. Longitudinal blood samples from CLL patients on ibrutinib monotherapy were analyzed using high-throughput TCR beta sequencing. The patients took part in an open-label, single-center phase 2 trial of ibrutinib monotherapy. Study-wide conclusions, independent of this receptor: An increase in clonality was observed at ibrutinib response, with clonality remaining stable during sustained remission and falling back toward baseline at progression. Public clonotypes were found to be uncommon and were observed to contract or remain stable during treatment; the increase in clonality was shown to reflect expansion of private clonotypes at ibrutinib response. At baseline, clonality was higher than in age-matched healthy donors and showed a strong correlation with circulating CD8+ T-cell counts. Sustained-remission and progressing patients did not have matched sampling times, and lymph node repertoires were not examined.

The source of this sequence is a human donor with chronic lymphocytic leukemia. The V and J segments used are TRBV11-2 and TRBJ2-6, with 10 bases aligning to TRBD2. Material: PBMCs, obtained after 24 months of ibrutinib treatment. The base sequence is TGTGCCAGCAGCCAAGCTAGCGGGAGCTCTGGGGCCAACGTCCTGACTTTC. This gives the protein CASSQASGSSGANVLTF.